This T cell receptor beta chain was sequenced in a study of blood T cell repertoires in COVID-19. Overall study context: The origin of the acute and convalescent COVID-19 samples was the United States, Italy and Spain.

The CDR3 is 16 residues long. From germline, CDR1 is MNHNY and CDR2 SVGAGI (reference sequence). The trim removed 4 bases at V and 2 bases at J, leaving 6 bases unmatched. Using immunoSEQ multiplex PCR, the repertoire was profiled, and TCRdb retains in-frame clones only, with some absent. The sample yields approximately 180,000 clones, 82% seen once. The study assigned cohorts using participant-reported clinical history. Sequenced: PBMCs or T cells enriched from blood (not recorded which). The chain combines TRBV6-6 with TRBJ1-4; 8 nucleotides line up with TRBD1. The TCR originated in a woman in her sixties or seventies with acute COVID-19. The CDR3 loop is CASSSRTGKTNEKLFF. The CDR3 nucleotides are TGTGCCAGCAGTTCCAGGACAGGGAAGACTAATGAAAAACTGTTTTTT.